Listed here are 11 T cell receptor beta chains from one sample, sequenced in a study of control samples from healthy donors and cancer patients. Clones were sequenced by immunoSEQ multiplex PCR, and TCRdb holds only the in-frame ones, with some missing. The sample has roughly 120,000 clones, around 96% seen once. The material sequenced was blood. These receptors came from a man aged 25 to 45 in good health.

V gene TRBV20-1 combines with J gene TRBJ1-2; TRBD1 is a possible D gene (5 bases). V lost 7 bases to trimming and J lost 7 bases, with 13 bases between them. The CDR3 is made up of 11 amino acids. Germline lookup yields CDR1 DFQATT and CDR2 SNEGSKA (reference sequence). CDR3 protein: CSVWGGSGYTF. The CDR3 coding sequence is TGCAGTGTCTGGGGGGGTAGTGGCTACACCTTC.

The chain combines TRBV4-1 with TRBJ2-7; D gene uncertain. The germline V gene has CDR1 MGHRA and CDR2 YSYEKL. The V and J ends lost 3 bases and 3 bases respectively, with 12 bases between them. This CDR3 has 14 residues. CDR3: CASSQSLDGYEQYF. The CDR3 region has the DNA TGCGCCAGCAGCCAGTCCCTGGACGGCTACGAGCAGTACTTC.

This chain uses TRBV30 with TRBJ2-7; either TRBD1 or TRBD2 may supply D (5 bases each). V shed 5 bases and J shed 2 bases, with 13 bases lying between them. This CDR3 region has 13 residues. The germline CDR1 and CDR2 sequences are GTSNPN and SVGIG (reference sequence). DNA of the CDR3: TGTGCCTGGTCCGGGACGGCGACCTACGAGCAGTACTTC. This encodes CAWSGTATYEQYF.

As regards this clone: This CDR3 fails to terminate in the conserved phenylalanine or tryptophan, so it likely reflects a read error. The DNA is omitted, as the CDR3 cannot be located on it reliably, and the CDR3 follows TCRdb's listing. The V call is TRBV19, the J call TRBJ1-6; TRBD1, as called in the table, went unchecked against the DNA. The CDR3 is 11 amino acids in total, end residues counted. Per the germline V gene, CDR1 is LNHDA and CDR2 is SQIVND (reference sequence). The CDR3 here is CASSSGDRVSV.

V is TRBV12-5 and J is TRBJ2-1, with 9 positions matching TRBD2. The CDR3 is 14 residues long. Germline V gene sequence: CDR1 LGHNT, CDR2 FRNRAP. Trimming at V came to 9 bases and at J to 3 bases, leaving 6 bases not matched to a gene. The CDR3 here is CASSAGGFYNEQFF. The CDR3 DNA reads TGTGCTAGCTCAGCGGGGGGCTTCTACAATGAGCAGTTCTTC.

V usage is TRBV29-1 and J usage is TRBJ2-7, with D possibly matching TRBD2 (5 bases). The CDR3 totals 13 residues. Looked up from germline, CDR1 is SQVTM and CDR2 is ANQGSEA. Trimming stripped 4 bases from V and 2 bases from J, with 12 bases between. CDR3 protein: CSVVSTTTYEQYF. For the CDR3, the DNA is TGCAGCGTTGTCTCGACTACGACCTACGAGCAGTACTTC.

J is TRBJ2-1 and V is TRBV9; 7 bases line up with TRBD2. The germline CDR1 and CDR2 sequences are SGDLS and YYNGEE. The trim removed 2 bases at V and 0 bases at J, leaving 11 bases unmatched. CDR3 length: 18 amino acids. The DNA of the CDR3 is TGTGCCAGCAGCGTGGGGCGGGGGACCCTCAACTCCTACAATGAGCAGTTCTTC. Its protein is CASSVGRGTLNSYNEQFF.

V usage is TRBV24-1 and J usage is TRBJ2-7; no firm D call. V lost 3 bases and J 5 bases, leaving 10 bases between the germline ends. The germline gives CDR1 KGHDR, CDR2 SFDVKD. The CDR3 loop spans 13 amino acids. The CDR3 sequence is CATSDDARDEQYF. CDR3 in DNA: TGTGCCACCAGTGATGACGCAAGGGACGAGCAGTACTTC.

This sequence joins TRBV14 and TRBJ2-7; D is unresolved. The CDR3 covers 16 residues. Per the germline V gene, CDR1 is SGHDN and CDR2 is FVKESK. V was trimmed by 2 bases and J by 0 bases, leaving 14 bases between them. This chain's CDR3 is CASSQLGTGASYEQYF. CDR3 nucleotides: TGTGCCAGCAGCCAACTTGGCACCGGAGCCTCCTACGAGCAGTACTTC.

The J gene is TRBJ1-2, the V gene TRBV7-9, with TRBD1 identical over 10 bases. The V segment lost 5 bases and the J segment 13 bases; nucleotides outside the gene matches: 16. The CDR3 sequence is 15 residues long. The germline CDR1 and CDR2 sequences are SEHNR and FQNEAQ (reference sequence). The CDR3: CASSLRPGQGNELTF. In nucleotides, the CDR3 is TGTGCCAGCAGCCTACGACCGGGACAGGGGAACGAACTCACCTTC.

A remark on this clone: This CDR3 is also generated by other DNA sequences in the sample. The J gene is TRBJ2-7, the V gene TRBV9; D is uncertain. V lost 0 bases and J lost 4, with 8 bases in between. CDR1 and CDR2 (germline): SGDLS, YYNGEE. This CDR3 contains 13 residues. This chain's CDR3 is CASSVGGSYEQYF. The CDR3 DNA follows: TGTGCCAGCAGCGTAGGTGGTTCGTACGAGCAGTACTTC.